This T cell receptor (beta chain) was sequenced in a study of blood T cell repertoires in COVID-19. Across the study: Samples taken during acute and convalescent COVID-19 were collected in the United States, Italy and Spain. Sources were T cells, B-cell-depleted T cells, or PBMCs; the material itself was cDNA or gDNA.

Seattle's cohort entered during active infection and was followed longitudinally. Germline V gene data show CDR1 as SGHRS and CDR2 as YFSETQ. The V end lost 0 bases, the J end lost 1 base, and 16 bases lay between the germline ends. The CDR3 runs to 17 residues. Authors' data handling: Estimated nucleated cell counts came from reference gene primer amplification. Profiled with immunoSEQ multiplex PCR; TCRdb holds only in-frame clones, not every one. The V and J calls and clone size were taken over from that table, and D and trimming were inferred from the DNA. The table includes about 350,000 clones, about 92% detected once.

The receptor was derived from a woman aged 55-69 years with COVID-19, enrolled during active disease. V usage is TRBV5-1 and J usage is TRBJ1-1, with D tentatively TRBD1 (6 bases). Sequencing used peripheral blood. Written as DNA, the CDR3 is TGCGCCAGCAGCTTGGAGGGCAGGGGAAAGGGGAACACTGAAGCTTTCTTT. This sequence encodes CASSLEGRGKGNTEAFF.